Detailed here is one T cell receptor (beta chain). Full-length variable regions came from constant-region reverse primers plus semi-nested Nested Universal Primer A PCR. Via MiXCR, TCRdb re-called the 5' RACE reads, giving one row per CDR3 protein. The sample holds 20,000 to 25,000 distinct CDR3 sequences, 30% seen once. Purified naive CD4+ T cells were depleted of CD25+ Tregs. This TCR was sampled from a female donor with breast cancer. The sequenced material came from tumor-infiltrating naive CD4+ T cells sorted from the breast tumor. The subset: naive CD4+ T cells, CD4+CD45RA+CD25-.

CDR3 DNA: TGTGCCAGCTCACCAAAGGGTACCGGGGAAAAACTGTTTTTT. This encodes CASSPKGTGEKLFF. The chain links TRBV18 to TRBJ1-4; D is ambiguous. CDR1 KGHSH and CDR2 LQKENI come from the germline V gene. V was shortened by 2 bases and J by 8 bases, with 12 bases between the two germline ends. The length of the CDR3 is 14 residues.